This TCR beta chain was sequenced in a study of blood T cell repertoires in COVID-19. Cohort 3 recovered donors had two negative PCRs, clearance, or symptom resolution. Authors' data handling: Nucleated cell counts were estimated from reference gene primer amplification. Libraries were prepared by immunoSEQ multiplex PCR; TCRdb keeps only in-frame clonotypes and omits some of them. V and J calls and clone size follow that table, whereas D and trimming were derived from the DNA. The sample shows about 270,000 clones, about 89% of them seen only once. This CDR3 comprises 12 residues. CDR1 and CDR2 from the germline V gene are SNHLY and FYNNEI. The V and J ends lost 9 bases and 1 base, in that order; junction bases with no gene match: 1.

The sequence was collected from a woman between 18 and 29 years old who had recovered from COVID-19. Material: PBMCs or T cells enriched from blood (not recorded which). The rearrangement links TRBV2 to TRBJ1-1, with 8 bases matching TRBD1. CDR3 nucleotide sequence: TGTGCCAGGGGGACAGGGAACACTGAAGCTTTCTTT. It translates to CARGTGNTEAFF. Using reference TRBV2 and TRBJ1-1 for the parts outside the CDR3, the full variable domain is EPEVTQTPSHQVTQMGQEVILRCVPISNHLYFYWYRQILGQKVEFLVSFYNNEISEKSEIFDDQFSVERPDGSNFTLKIRSTKLEDSAMYFCARGTGNTEAFFGQGTRLTVV.